These T cell receptor beta chains were read from a single sample in a study of long-term antiretroviral therapy in people with HIV. Clones were read by immunoSEQ multiplex PCR, and TCRdb kept only the in-frame ones, dropping some. The data show roughly 28,000 clones, with roughly 92% seen just once and roughly 4% held by the top ten. The source material was unsorted PBMCs, sampled 3.1 years after starting antiretroviral therapy. These receptors were obtained from a man between 18 and 35 years old with HIV. Each CDR3 is given with its conserved first and last residue. The order of the fields is V gene, D gene, clone size, J gene, CDR3 DNA, CDR3 protein. D genes are given only for firm matches. The size field is filled for only some rows; it gives once, few, many or a size class.

>TRBV28|TRBD1|.|TRBJ1-1
TGTGCCACCAGGACAGGGTCCCGTTGGAGCACTGAAGCTTTCTTT
CATRTGSRWSTEAFF
>TRBV30|.|.|TRBJ1-2
TGTGCCTGGAAGTACTATGGCTACACCTTC
CAWKYYGYTF
>TRBV19|.|.|TRBJ2-7
TGTGCCACCTCCGGACACTCCTACGAGCAGTACTTC
CATSGHSYEQYF
>TRBV5-4|TRBD2|.|TRBJ2-1
TGTGCCACAGGGGCGGGAGGGGAAAGGGTTGAGCAGTTCTTC
CATGAGGERVEQFF
>TRBV4-1|.|.|TRBJ1-2
TGCGCCAGCAGCCAAGTGAACGCCCCGAACTATGGCTACACCTTC
CASSQVNAPNYGYTF
>TRBV2|.|.|TRBJ1-2
TGTGCCAGCGAGTCAGGGGACTATGGCTACACCTTC
CASESGDYGYTF
>TRBV4-3|.|.|TRBJ2-1
TGCGCCAGCAGCCAAAATCCGGGACCCGACTCCTACAATGAGCAGTTCTTC
CASSQNPGPDSYNEQFF
>TRBV9|.|.|TRBJ1-3
TGTGCCAGCAGCGCGGATTCGCCATACACCATATATTTT
CASSADSPYTIYF
>TRBV29-1|.|.|TRBJ1-1
TGCAGCGTTATGGGGGTATTGAACACTGAAGCTTTCTTT
CSVMGVLNTEAFF
>TRBV7-6|TRBD1|.|TRBJ2-6
TGTGCCAGCAGCACCGACAGGGGGACTGGGGCCAACGTCCTGACTTTC
CASSTDRGTGANVLTF
>TRBV6-6|.|.|TRBJ2-1
TGTGCCAGCAGTTACTCTGGGGGATTAACCTACAATGAGCAGTTCTTC
CASSYSGGLTYNEQFF
>TRBV7-2|.|.|TRBJ2-3
TGTGCCAGCAGCTTAGAGGGGGGGGGCCCTCTGGGAGATACGCAGTATTTT
CASSLEGGGPLGDTQYF
>TRBV5-5|.|.|TRBJ2-3
TGTGCCAGCAGCAAACACGCAGATACGCAGTATTTT
CASSKHADTQYF
>TRBV6-5|.|.|TRBJ1-1
TGTGCCAGCAGTTCAAGGGGAGTGGGGGGAGGGACTGAAGCTTTCTTT
CASSSRGVGGGTEAFF
>TRBV6-1|.|.|TRBJ2-7
TGTGCCACCAGAGATATCTACGAGCAGTACTTC
CATRDIYEQYF
>TRBV7-8|.|.|TRBJ2-3
TGTGCCAGCAGCTTATCCGGAGATACGCAGTATTTT
CASSLSGDTQYF
>TRBV15|.|.|TRBJ1-2
TGTGCCACCAGCAGAGATAAAGGTTCCTATGGCTACACCTTC
CATSRDKGSYGYTF
>TRBV5-1|.|.|TRBJ2-1
TGCGCCAGCAGCTTACCGGGTGGGGATTACAATGAGCAGTTCTTC
CASSLPGGDYNEQFF
>TRBV7-9|TRBD2|.|TRBJ2-1
TGTGCCAGCAGCTTAGCGGCGGGGGAGTTTGAGCAGTTCTTC
CASSLAAGEFEQFF
>TRBV11-3|TRBD1|.|TRBJ1-1
TGTGCCAGCAGCTCACACAGGGGTTCTGAAGCTTTCTTT
CASSSHRGSEAFF
>TRBV14|TRBD1|once|TRBJ1-2
TGTGCCAGCAGCCAAACACAGGGGTATGGCTACACCTTC
CASSQTQGYGYTF
>TRBV6-1|TRBD1|.|TRBJ2-7
TGTGCCAGCAGACTCCGCCGGGACAGCCCGGGCGAGCAGTACTTC
CASRLRRDSPGEQYF
>TRBV28|.|.|TRBJ1-1
TGTGCCAGCAGTTTATTCGACCTAGGGGGGAGGACTGAAGCTTTCTTT
CASSLFDLGGRTEAFF
>TRBV5-4|TRBD1|few|TRBJ2-7
TGTGCCAGCAGCCCGCAGGGGGTGATGAGCGAGCAGTACTTC
CASSPQGVMSEQYF
>TRBV5-1|.|.|TRBJ1-2
TGCGCCAGCAGCTTGGCTGCTCCGGAGCCGGATGGCTACACCTTC
CASSLAAPEPDGYTF
>TRBV7-6|TRBD1|.|TRBJ2-2
TGTGCCAGCAGAAATCCGGGACAGGGAGCCGGGGAGCTGTTTTTT
CASRNPGQGAGELFF
>TRBV5-1|.|.|TRBJ2-6
TGCGCCAGCAGGGACACAGGGTCTGGGGCCAACGTCCTGACTTTC
CASRDTGSGANVLTF
>TRBV18|.|.|TRBJ2-6
TGTGCCAGCTTGTCCCTGCGGCCGAAGAGGAGTGGGGCCAACGTCCTGACTTTC
CASLSLRPKRSGANVLTF
>TRBV7-2|.|few|TRBJ1-1
TGTGCCAGCAGACGTAACAGGGACACTGAAGCTTTCTTT
CASRRNRDTEAFF